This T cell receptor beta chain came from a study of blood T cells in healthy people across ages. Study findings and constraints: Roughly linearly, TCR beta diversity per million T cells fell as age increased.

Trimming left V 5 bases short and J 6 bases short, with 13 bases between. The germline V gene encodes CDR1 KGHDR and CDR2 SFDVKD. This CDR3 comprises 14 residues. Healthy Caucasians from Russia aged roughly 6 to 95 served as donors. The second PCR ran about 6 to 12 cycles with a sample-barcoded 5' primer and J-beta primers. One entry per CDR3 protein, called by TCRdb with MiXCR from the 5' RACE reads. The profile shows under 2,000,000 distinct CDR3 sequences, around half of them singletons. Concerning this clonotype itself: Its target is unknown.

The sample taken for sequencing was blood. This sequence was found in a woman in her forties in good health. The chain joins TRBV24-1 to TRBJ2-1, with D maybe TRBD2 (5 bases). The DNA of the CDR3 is TGTGCCACCAGTGGATGGGCTAGCAGCAATGAGCAGTTCTTC. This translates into CATSGWASSNEQFF.